Below, 17 T cell receptor beta chains from the same sample are listed, as sequenced in a study of Ad26.COV2.S vaccination and SARS-CoV-2 variants. Treatment reported: some 20 received Ad26.COV2.S at low or high dose, single or two shots; about 5 received placebo; per-sample allocation not given. Day 63 after the first injection of vaccine or placebo was the sampling time. Data came from immunoSEQ multiplex PCR; TCRdb stores just in-frame clones and leaves some out. Altogether fewer than 300,000 clones are present, around 87% being singletons, with the ten largest covering 3% to 4%. The sequencing used peripheral blood, collected in a trial of Ad26.COV2.S vaccine versus placebo. The receptors here all came from a person aged 18-60 years who received the Ad26.COV2.S COVID-19 vaccine or a placebo.

The rearrangement uses TRBV7-9 and TRBJ1-5; D gene ambiguous. The CDR3 consists of 15 residues. The V end was cut by 1 base, the J end by 0 bases, with 7 bases between. In germline, CDR1 is SEHNR, CDR2 FQNEAQ (reference sequence). CDR3 in amino acids: CASSLGQDSNQPQHF. The CDR3 DNA is TGTGCCAGCAGCTTAGGTCAGGATAGCAATCAGCCCCAGCATTTT.

V and J are TRBV4-3 and TRBJ1-1, with D possibly matching TRBD1 (5 bases). The length of the CDR3 is 14 residues. Trimming left V 1 base short and J 1 base short, with 7 bases between. Germline V gene data show CDR1 as LGHNA and CDR2 as YSLEER. CDR3 nucleotide sequence: TGCGCCAGCAGCCAAGCCAGGGAGAACACTGAAGCTTTCTTT. Its protein product is CASSQARENTEAFF.

This chain links TRBV11-2 with TRBJ2-7; D not resolved. The V end lost 0 bases, the J end lost 4 bases, and 10 bases lay between the germline ends. The CDR3 extends over 14 amino acids. Germline CDR1 is SGHAT and CDR2 is FQNNGV. CDR3 sequence reads: CASSLDPWSYEQYF. For the CDR3, the DNA is TGTGCCAGCAGCTTAGATCCTTGGTCTTACGAGCAGTACTTC.

This chain joins TRBV4-2 and TRBJ1-1; D possibly corresponds to TRBD1 (6 bases). The germline gives CDR1 LGHNA, CDR2 YNFKEQ. There are 16 residues in the CDR3. V dropped 0 bases and J dropped 6 bases, with 17 bases sitting between them. The CDR3 is CASSQDLVGAVAEAFF. CDR3 coding DNA: TGTGCCAGCAGCCAAGATTTGGTGGGGGCGGTGGCTGAAGCTTTCTTT.

This chain connects TRBV29-1 to TRBJ2-7, with 8 bases matching TRBD2. The germline gives CDR1 SQVTM, CDR2 ANQGSEA. This CDR3 spans 16 amino acids. V dropped 1 base and J dropped 6; count of bases not matched to a gene: 14. The CDR3 spells CSVEVKAGANGGEQYF. The CDR3 bases are TGCAGCGTTGAAGTGAAAGCGGGGGCGAATGGGGGCGAGCAGTACTTC.

The chain joins TRBV14 to TRBJ2-7; 9 nucleotides align to TRBD1. Germline V gene lookup returns CDR1 SGHDN and CDR2 FVKESK. Losses at the gene ends were 4 bases for V and 4 bases for J; bases not matched to a gene: 8. The CDR3 length is 15 residues. CDR3 sequence (DNA): TGTGCCAGCAGCCCTTACTCGACAGGGGGTTACGAGCAGTACTTC. Protein product: CASSPYSTGGYEQYF.

The chain employs TRBV7-2 and TRBJ2-7; 7 bases fit TRBD2. CDR1 is SGHTA and CDR2 is FQGNSA in the germline V gene. The CDR3 totals 15 residues. V lost 1 base, J lost 7 bases, and 10 bases stayed unmatched. This CDR3 is CASSLGGTGAGEQYF. CDR3 nucleotide sequence: TGTGCCAGCAGCTTAGGGGGAACGGGAGCGGGGGAGCAGTACTTC.

CDR3 bases: TGTGCCAGCAGCCAAGATAATCTCGTGGCTGGCTACACCTTC. This encodes CASSQDNLVAGYTF. This chain links TRBV3-1 (or the pseudogene TRBV3-2) with TRBJ1-2; D gene uncertain. The V end was cut by 0 bases, the J end by 7 bases, with 12 bases between. CDR3 size: 14 residues. Germline-derived CDR1 and CDR2 are LGHDT and YNNKEL (reference sequence).

The J gene is TRBJ2-7, the V gene TRBV5-6; 8 positions match TRBD1. CDR3 length equals 16 residues. The germline V gene has CDR1 SGHDT and CDR2 YYEEEE. Germline trimming cut 4 bases from V and 3 bases from J; bases unmatched to any gene: 12. The CDR3 region is CASSLLRGTGNYEQYF. In DNA, the CDR3 is TGTGCCAGCAGCCTCCTCCGAGGGACAGGAAACTACGAGCAGTACTTC.

This clone was counted a single time. V gene TRBV5-1 combines with J gene TRBJ2-1; tentative D call: TRBD2 (5 bases). This CDR3 region has 16 residues. V lost 1 base and J lost 8, with 19 bases in between. Germline V gene data show CDR1 as SGHRS and CDR2 as YFSETQ. CDR3: CASSLTTRSVYDEQFF. CDR3 coding DNA: TGCGCCAGCAGCTTGACTACTAGAAGTGTGTACGATGAGCAGTTCTTC.

V gene TRBV7-2 combines with J gene TRBJ1-5, with TRBD1 matching over 7 bases. Trimming at V came to 3 bases and at J to 1 base, leaving 6 bases not matched to a gene. Germline V gene lookup returns CDR1 SGHTA and CDR2 FQGNSA. CDR3 length: 16 residues. The CDR3 sequence: CASSFGRGLSNQPQHF. The CDR3 DNA follows: TGTGCCAGCAGCTTCGGCAGGGGGTTAAGCAATCAGCCCCAGCATTTT.

Only one count was recorded for this clone. The V and J genes are TRBV5-1 and TRBJ1-1; 7 positions agree with TRBD1. V shed 4 bases, J shed 6 bases, and the junction held 15 bases outside the gene matches. The CDR3 sequence is 16 residues long. The germline V gene has CDR1 SGHRS and CDR2 YFSETQ. The CDR3 sequence: CASSQPDRMGFAEAFF. CDR3 bases: TGCGCCAGCAGCCAACCGGACAGGATGGGGTTCGCTGAAGCTTTCTTT.

The chain carries TRBV21-1 and TRBJ1-4; the table's D call, TRBD1, has no DNA check behind it. TRBV21-1 is noted as a pseudogene. This CDR3 has 16 amino acids. CDR3 in DNA: TGTGCCAGCAGCAGGGGAAGGGGACAGGCTAATGAAAAACTGTTTTTT. This encodes CASSRGRGQANEKLFF.

The rearrangement joins TRBV3-1 (or the pseudogene TRBV3-2) to TRBJ2-3; unclear D gene. V gave up 0 bases and J gave up 4 bases, with 14 bases separating them. CDR3 size: 16 residues. Germline CDR1 reads LGHDT; CDR2 reads YNNKEL (reference sequence). DNA of the CDR3: TGTGCCAGCAGCCAAGAAATGGGGATTGGGGCAGATACGCAGTATTTT. It translates to CASSQEMGIGADTQYF.

The chain is built from TRBV6-5 and TRBJ1-2; perhaps TRBD1 as D (5 bases). Trimming shortened V by 0 bases and J by 4 bases, and 15 bases separated the two germline ends. The CDR3 loop spans 16 amino acids. Germline assignment: CDR1 MNHEY and CDR2 SVGAGI. The CDR3 DNA follows: TGTGCCAGCAGTTACTCTCGACAGAGGACACCCTATGGCTACACCTTC. Its protein is CASSYSRQRTPYGYTF.

The chain employs TRBV7-9 and TRBJ2-1; tentatively, D is TRBD2 (7 bases). V was clipped by 5 bases and J by 4 bases, with 21 bases between them. Germline loops: CDR1 SEHNR, CDR2 FQNEAQ (reference sequence). This CDR3 has 17 residues. For the CDR3, the DNA is TGTGCCAGCAGCACAATGAGATCGGGGGGCGCGTACAATGAGCAGTTCTTC. It yields the protein CASSTMRSGGAYNEQFF.

The chain employs TRBV19 and TRBJ2-3; TRBD2 matches at 10 bases. J lost 2 bases, V lost 9 bases, and 5 bases had no gene match. CDR3 length equals 14 residues. Germline CDR1 and CDR2: LNHDA and SQIVND (reference sequence). The CDR3 bases are TGTGCCAGCGCTAGCGGGGGTTTCACAGATACGCAGTATTTT. This gives the protein CASASGGFTDTQYF.